One and the same sample provided the 24 T cell receptor beta chains below, sequenced in a study of blood T cell repertoires in COVID-19. Sequencing was performed with immunoSEQ multiplex PCR; in TCRdb, only in-frame clones are kept and a portion is missing. The table includes 250,000 to 300,000 clones, about four fifths detected once. Material: PBMCs or T cells enriched from blood (not recorded which). Receptors originate from a man aged 50 to 60 who had recovered from COVID-19.

In its sample, this clone was seen once. The genes are TRBV30 and TRBJ2-7; 10 bases match TRBD2. Germline values: CDR1 GTSNPN, CDR2 SVGIG (reference sequence). Losses at the gene ends were 5 bases for V and 3 bases for J; bases not matched to a gene: 4. The length of the CDR3 is 13 residues. The CDR3 spells CAWGSGGHYEQYF. CDR3 bases: TGTGCCTGGGGTAGCGGGGGGCACTACGAGCAGTACTTC.

This clone was observed a handful of times. CDR3 sequence: CASSPIRGQGSNEQFF. Here the CDR3 DNA reads TGTGCCAGCTCACCCATCCGGGGACAGGGTAGCAATGAGCAGTTCTTC. The gene calls are TRBV18 and TRBJ2-1, with TRBD1 matching over 9 bases. Unmatched junction bases numbered 9, after V lost 3 bases and J lost 6 bases. Germline V gene lookup returns CDR1 KGHSH and CDR2 LQKENI. There are 16 residues in the CDR3.

This clone was detected a few times. V gene TRBV19 combines with J gene TRBJ1-2; D not resolved. The V gene lost 4 bases and the J gene lost 5 bases, with 14 bases spanning the gap. This CDR3 spans 14 amino acids. Germline CDR1 is LNHDA and CDR2 is SQIVND (reference sequence). The CDR3 sequence: CASSRLGGGYGYTF. DNA of the CDR3: TGTGCCAGTAGTAGGTTAGGTGGCGGGTATGGCTACACCTTC.

This clone was seen a single time. This rearrangement joins TRBV6-5 to TRBJ1-1; 8 bases are a match to TRBD1. The CDR3 sequence is 15 residues long. Germline values: CDR1 MNHEY, CDR2 SVGAGI. Germline trimming cut 6 bases from V and 4 bases from J; bases unmatched to any gene: 10. DNA of the CDR3: TGTGCCAGCAGCTGGGTGGACAGGGCAAGCACTGAAGCTTTCTTT. Its protein is CASSWVDRASTEAFF.

The V gene is TRBV6-1, the J gene TRBJ2-1, with D possibly TRBD1 on 6 matching bases. Germline CDR1 MNHNS, CDR2 SASEGT. The CDR3 is 19 amino acids. Trimming cost V 4 bases and J 0 bases, with 22 bases left between them. In DNA form, the CDR3 reads TGTGCCAGCAGTGCCCCAGCCGGGTTCAGGGGAAGCTCCTACAATGAGCAGTTCTTC. It yields the protein CASSAPAGFRGSSYNEQFF.

J is TRBJ2-7 and V is TRBV7-9, with 9 positions matching TRBD1. Trimming at V came to 5 bases and at J to 6 bases, leaving 8 bases not matched to a gene. Germline-derived CDR1 and CDR2 are SEHNR and FQNEAQ (reference sequence). CDR3 length: 14 residues. CDR3 residues: CASSLWDRDSEQYF. The CDR3, as DNA: TGTGCCAGCAGCCTATGGGACAGGGACAGCGAGCAGTACTTC. Looking up the rest from reference TRBV7-9 and TRBJ2-7 gives the full variable domain: DTGVSQNPRHKITKRGQNVTFRCDPISEHNRLYWYRQTLGQGPEFLTYFQNEAQLEKSRLLSDRFSAERPKGSFSTLEIQRTEQGDSAMYLCASSLWDRDSEQYFGPGTRLTVT.

The chain links TRBV18 to TRBJ2-7, with 8 bases aligning to TRBD2. The CDR3 extends over 19 amino acids. Germline lookup yields CDR1 KGHSH and CDR2 LQKENI. Trimming removed 3 bases from V and 2 bases from J; junction bases left unmatched: 18. The CDR3 DNA sequence: TGTGCCAGCTCACCCCGATGGCGGTTGGGGGAGCGGGAGACCTACGAGCAGTACTTC. Translated, it gives CASSPRWRLGERETYEQYF.

This clone was seen a handful of times. The gene calls are TRBV4-3 and TRBJ2-1, with TRBD1 matching over 10 bases. The CDR3 has 15 residues. Germline V gene lookup returns CDR1 LGHNA and CDR2 YSLEER. Trimming took 3 bases from V and 4 from J; bases not matched to a gene: 3. The CDR3 bases are TGCGCCAGCAGCCACGGACAGGGGGATTACAATGAGCAGTTCTTC. Translation: CASSHGQGDYNEQFF.

V usage is TRBV7-2 and J usage is TRBJ2-7; 8 bases fit TRBD2. CDR1 is SGHTA and CDR2 is FQGNSA in the germline V gene. The J segment lost 5 bases and the V segment lost 6 bases, leaving 9 bases of the junction unmatched. The CDR3 length is 14 residues. The DNA for the CDR3 is TGTGCCAGCAGTAAAGCTGGACTAGCCCACGAGCAGTACTTC. Translated: CASSKAGLAHEQYF.

This clone was counted a few times. J is TRBJ2-5 and V is TRBV9; 7 bases fit TRBD1. The CDR3 consists of 16 residues. Germline V CDR1 and CDR2: SGDLS, YYNGEE. Unmatched junction bases numbered 8, after V lost 0 bases and J lost 3 bases. CDR3 amino acids: CASSVGHWGQKETQYF. The CDR3 coding sequence is TGTGCCAGCAGCGTAGGCCACTGGGGACAGAAAGAGACCCAGTACTTC.

The chain joins TRBV4-1 to TRBJ2-7; 8 nucleotides align to TRBD2. V shed 1 base and J 5 bases; nucleotides not matched to a gene: 7. The CDR3 sequence is 15 residues long. Per the germline V gene, CDR1 is MGHRA and CDR2 is YSYEKL. CDR3 amino acids: CASSQGLFSGNEQYF. The CDR3, as DNA: TGCGCCAGCAGCCAAGGGCTTTTTAGCGGGAACGAGCAGTACTTC.

The V and J genes are TRBV7-6 and TRBJ1-1; TRBD1 matches 11 bases. The CDR3 consists of 15 residues. Germline CDR1 SGHVS, CDR2 FNYEAQ. The junction had 7 bases not matched to a gene; V was cut back by 6 bases and J by 4 bases. The CDR3 DNA reads as TGTGCCAGCAGGAGAGGGACAGGGGGGGCCACTGAAGCTTTCTTT. Amino acids: CASRRGTGGATEAFF. Full variable domain (missing parts from reference TRBV7-6 and TRBJ1-1): GAGVSQSPRYKVTKRGQDVALRCDPISGHVSLYWYRQALGQGPEFLTYFNYEAQQDKSGLPNDRFSAERPEGSISTLTIQRTEQRDSAMYRCASRRGTGGATEAFFGQGTRLTVV.

The J gene is TRBJ2-1, the V gene TRBV10-3, with 7 bases fitting TRBD1. Germline trimming cut 8 bases from V and 2 bases from J; bases unmatched to any gene: 6. There are 14 residues in the CDR3. CDR1 ENHRY and CDR2 SYGVKD come from the germline V gene. CDR3 amino acids: CAIRDRETYNEQFF. CDR3 DNA: TGTGCCATCCGAGACAGGGAGACCTACAATGAGCAGTTCTTC.

Only one count was recorded for this clone. V usage is TRBV6-5 and J usage is TRBJ2-4, with D maybe TRBD1 (6 bases). V was shortened by 7 bases and J by 13 bases, with 14 bases between the two germline ends. The germline V gene has CDR1 MNHEY and CDR2 SVGAGI. CDR3 length: 11 residues. This chain's CDR3 is CASTLQGFQYF. The CDR3 DNA reads as TGTGCCAGCACCCTACAGGGATTCCAGTACTTC.

V usage is TRBV11-3 and J usage is TRBJ2-7; D is possibly TRBD2 (5 bases). This CDR3 contains 12 residues. Germline loops: CDR1 SGHNT, CDR2 YENEEA. V lost 3 bases and J lost 4, with 7 bases in between. The CDR3 sequence: CASSFTGYEQYF. The CDR3 nucleotides are TGTGCCAGCAGCTTTACGGGATACGAGCAGTACTTC.

The chain employs TRBV7-2 and TRBJ1-2; TRBD1 might be the D (6 bases). The CDR3 runs 14 residues. V shed 3 bases and J shed 3 bases, with 11 bases lying between them. The germline gives CDR1 SGHTA, CDR2 FQGNSA. The CDR3 DNA reads TGTGCCAGCAGCTTCAGGGGTGGGGACTATGGCTACACCTTC. This encodes CASSFRGGDYGYTF.

The CDR3 coding sequence is TGTGCCAGCAGCGTATATAGCGGGGGGGCTTCCAACGAGCAGTACTTC. Residues: CASSVYSGGASNEQYF. V is TRBV9 and J is TRBJ2-7, with TRBD2 identical over 11 bases. Germline lookup yields CDR1 SGDLS and CDR2 YYNGEE. This CDR3 comprises 16 residues. After removal of 1 base from V and 5 bases from J, the junction contained 8 bases not matched to a gene.

The chain has TRBV10-1 and TRBJ2-7, with 7 bases matching TRBD2. V was clipped by 5 bases and J by 2 bases; unmatched bases: 12. CDR1 and CDR2 (germline): WNHNN, SYGVQD (reference sequence). The CDR3 has 16 amino acids. The CDR3 DNA reads as TGCGCCAGCAGTAGCGGGGCGGCTAGCGGCACCTACGAGCAGTACTTC. This sequence encodes CASSSGAASGTYEQYF.

V gene TRBV7-6 combines with J gene TRBJ1-2, with TRBD1 as a possible D gene (6 bases). The CDR3 is made up of 18 amino acids. Trimming took off 1 base at V and 1 base at J, with 19 bases between the two ends. CDR1 and CDR2 (germline): SGHVS, FNYEAQ. CDR3 residues: CASSLVSGATGFNYGYTF. CDR3 DNA sequence: TGTGCCAGCAGCTTAGTGTCAGGGGCCACCGGATTTAACTATGGCTACACCTTC.

This clone turned up a few times. The V call is TRBV5-1, the J call TRBJ2-2, with 7 bases aligning to TRBD1. The germline CDR1 and CDR2 sequences are SGHRS and YFSETQ. The CDR3 is 16 amino acids. The V segment lost 0 bases and the J segment 5 bases; nucleotides outside the gene matches: 7. For the CDR3, the DNA is TGCGCCAGCAGCTTGGCTGGGACCAGGGGGACCGGGGAGCTGTTTTTT. Amino acids: CASSLAGTRGTGELFF.

CDR3: CASSRGQVKDGYTF. CDR3 DNA: TGTGCCAGCAGCCGGGGACAGGTGAAGGATGGCTACACCTTC. The chain is built from TRBV7-8 and TRBJ1-2; TRBD1 matches at 8 bases. The V gene end was trimmed by 5 bases and the J gene end by 6 bases; junction bases not matched to a gene: 8. The CDR3 spans 14 residues. Germline V CDR1 and CDR2: SGHVS, FQNEAQ.

This clone was counted a single time. The rearrangement links TRBV19 to TRBJ2-5; 7 bases are shared with TRBD1. Germline CDR1 reads LNHDA; CDR2 reads SQIVND (reference sequence). The V and J ends lost 9 bases and 2 bases, in that order; junction bases with no gene match: 9. The length of the CDR3 is 14 residues. This CDR3 reads CASSYPGQQETQYF. CDR3 DNA: TGTGCCAGCTCCTACCCGGGACAGCAAGAGACCCAGTACTTC.

The chain is built from TRBV27 and TRBJ1-2; D is possibly TRBD1 (6 bases). Germline values: CDR1 MNHEY, CDR2 SMNVEV (reference sequence). The CDR3 runs 15 residues. V was cut by 4 bases and J by 2 bases, with 14 bases left in between. The CDR3 DNA sequence: TGTGCCAGCAGTTCCCGGACAGCAGACAACTATGGCTACACCTTC. Protein product: CASSSRTADNYGYTF.

This chain's CDR3 is CASTPFFGSNYGYTF. The CDR3 DNA reads TGTGCCAGTACCCCTTTTTTTGGGAGTAACTATGGCTACACCTTC. The chain couples TRBV19 to TRBJ1-2; D not resolved. Between the trimmed V and J ends, which lost 7 bases and 1 base, there was a span of 16 bases. The CDR3 is made up of 15 amino acids. CDR1 and CDR2 from the germline V gene are LNHDA and SQIVND (reference sequence).